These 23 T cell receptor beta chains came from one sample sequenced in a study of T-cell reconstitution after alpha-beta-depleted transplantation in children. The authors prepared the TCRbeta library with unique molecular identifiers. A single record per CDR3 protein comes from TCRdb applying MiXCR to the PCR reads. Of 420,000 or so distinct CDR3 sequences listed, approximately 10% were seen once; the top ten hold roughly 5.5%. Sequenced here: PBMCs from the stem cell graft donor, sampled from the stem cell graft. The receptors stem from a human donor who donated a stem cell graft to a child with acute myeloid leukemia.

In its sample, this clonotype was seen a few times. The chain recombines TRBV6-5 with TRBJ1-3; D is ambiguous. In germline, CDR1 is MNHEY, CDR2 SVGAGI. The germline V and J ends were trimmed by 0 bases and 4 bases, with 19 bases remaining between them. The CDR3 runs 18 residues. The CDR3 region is CASSYSRSAQLGGNTIYF. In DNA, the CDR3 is TGTGCCAGCAGTTACTCGAGATCGGCGCAGCTGGGCGGAAACACCATATATTTT.

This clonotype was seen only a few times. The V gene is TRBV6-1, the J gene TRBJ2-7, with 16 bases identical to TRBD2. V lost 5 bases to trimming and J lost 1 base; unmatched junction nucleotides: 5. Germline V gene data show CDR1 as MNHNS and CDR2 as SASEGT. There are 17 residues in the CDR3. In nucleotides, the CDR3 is TGTGCCAGCAGTCTTGGGACTAGCGGGAGGGCATCCTACGAGCAGTACTTC. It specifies CASSLGTSGRASYEQYF.

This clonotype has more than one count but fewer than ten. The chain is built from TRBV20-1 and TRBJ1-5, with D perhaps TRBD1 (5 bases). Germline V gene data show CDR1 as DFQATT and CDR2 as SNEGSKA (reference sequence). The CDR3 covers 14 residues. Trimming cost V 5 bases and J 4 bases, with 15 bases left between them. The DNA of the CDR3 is TGCAGTGCTCGACAGATGGCCCGAAATCAGCCCCAGCATTTT. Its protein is CSARQMARNQPQHF.

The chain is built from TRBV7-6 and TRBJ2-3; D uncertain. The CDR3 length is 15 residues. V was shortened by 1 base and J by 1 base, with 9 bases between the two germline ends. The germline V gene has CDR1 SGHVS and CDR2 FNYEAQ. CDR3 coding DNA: TGTGCCAGCAGCTTAGTCGTCGGTCGCACAGATACGCAGTATTTT. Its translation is CASSLVVGRTDTQYF.

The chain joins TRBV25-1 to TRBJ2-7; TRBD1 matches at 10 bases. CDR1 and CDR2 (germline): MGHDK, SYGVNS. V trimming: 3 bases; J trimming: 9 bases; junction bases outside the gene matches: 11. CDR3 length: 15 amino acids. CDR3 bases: TGTGCCAGCAGTGAGGCGTCCGGGACAGGGGCCCTGCAGTACTTC. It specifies CASSEASGTGALQYF.

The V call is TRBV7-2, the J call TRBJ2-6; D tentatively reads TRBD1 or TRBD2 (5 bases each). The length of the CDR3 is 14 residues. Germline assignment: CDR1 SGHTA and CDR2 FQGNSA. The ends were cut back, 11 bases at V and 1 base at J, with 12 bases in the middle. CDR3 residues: CALAGASGANVLTF. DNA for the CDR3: TGTGCCCTCGCCGGGGCTTCTGGGGCCAACGTCCTGACTTTC.

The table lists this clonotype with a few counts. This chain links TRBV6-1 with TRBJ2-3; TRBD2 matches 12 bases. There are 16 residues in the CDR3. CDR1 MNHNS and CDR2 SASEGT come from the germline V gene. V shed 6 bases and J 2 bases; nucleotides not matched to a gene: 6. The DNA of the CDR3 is TGTGCCAGCAGCCTTGGACTAGCGGGGATCACAGATACGCAGTATTTT. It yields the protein CASSLGLAGITDTQYF.

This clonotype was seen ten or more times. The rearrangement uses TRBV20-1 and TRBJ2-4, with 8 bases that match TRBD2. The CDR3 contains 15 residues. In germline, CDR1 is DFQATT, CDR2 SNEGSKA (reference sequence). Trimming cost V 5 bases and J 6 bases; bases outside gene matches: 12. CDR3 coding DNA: TGCAGTGCTCCTCACCTCGGGGGGGCCTTAAACATTCAGTACTTC. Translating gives CSAPHLGGALNIQYF.

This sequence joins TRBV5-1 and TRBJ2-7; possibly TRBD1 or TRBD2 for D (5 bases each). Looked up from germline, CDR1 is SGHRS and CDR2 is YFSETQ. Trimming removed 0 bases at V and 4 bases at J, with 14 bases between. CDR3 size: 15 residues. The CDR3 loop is CASSLAGTPFYEQYF. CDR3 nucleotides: TGCGCCAGCAGCTTGGCCGGGACGCCTTTTTACGAGCAGTACTTC.

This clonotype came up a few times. CDR3 DNA sequence: TGTGCCAGCAGTTCTGATTCGTCCTGGCAGTCCATATACAATGAGCAGTTCTTC. Amino acids: CASSSDSSWQSIYNEQFF. This sequence joins TRBV28 and TRBJ2-1; D is ambiguous. The CDR3 runs to 18 residues. Trimming left V 4 bases short and J 4 bases short, with 23 bases between. Germline V gene sequence: CDR1 MDHEN, CDR2 SYDVKM.

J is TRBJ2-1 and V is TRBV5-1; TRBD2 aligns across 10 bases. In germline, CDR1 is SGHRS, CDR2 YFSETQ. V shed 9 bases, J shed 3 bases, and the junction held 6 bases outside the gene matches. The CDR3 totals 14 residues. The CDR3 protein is CATGAGGLYNEQFF. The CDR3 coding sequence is TGCGCCACCGGAGCGGGGGGGCTCTACAATGAGCAGTTCTTC.

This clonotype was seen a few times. CDR3 residues: CASSTTANYGYTF. DNA of the CDR3: TGTGCCAGCAGTACGACAGCTAACTATGGCTACACCTTC. The chain combines TRBV12-3 or TRBV12-4 with TRBJ1-2, with D perhaps matching TRBD1 (5 bases). Deletions cut 5 bases from V and 0 bases from J, with 7 bases between. This CDR3 contains 13 residues.

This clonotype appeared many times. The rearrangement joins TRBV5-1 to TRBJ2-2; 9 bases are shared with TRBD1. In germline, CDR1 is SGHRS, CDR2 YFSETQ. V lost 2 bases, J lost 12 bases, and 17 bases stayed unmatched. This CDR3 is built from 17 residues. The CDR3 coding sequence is TGCGCCAGCAGCTTTTACCAATACGGACAGGGGCCGACGCAGCTGTTTTTT. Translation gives CASSFYQYGQGPTQLFF.

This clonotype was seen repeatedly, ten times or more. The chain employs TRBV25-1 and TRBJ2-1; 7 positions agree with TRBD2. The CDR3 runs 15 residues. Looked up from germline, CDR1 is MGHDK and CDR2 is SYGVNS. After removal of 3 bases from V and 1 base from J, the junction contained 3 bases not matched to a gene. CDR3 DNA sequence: TGTGCCAGCAGTGAGAGCGGGATTTCCTACAATGAGCAGTTCTTC. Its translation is CASSESGISYNEQFF.

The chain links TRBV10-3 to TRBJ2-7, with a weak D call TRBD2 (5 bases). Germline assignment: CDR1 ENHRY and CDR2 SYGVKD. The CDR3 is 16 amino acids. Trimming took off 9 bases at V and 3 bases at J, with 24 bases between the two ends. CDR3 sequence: CAMDFSPSGLNYEQYF. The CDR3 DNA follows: TGTGCCATGGACTTCAGCCCGAGCGGACTGAACTACGAGCAGTACTTC.

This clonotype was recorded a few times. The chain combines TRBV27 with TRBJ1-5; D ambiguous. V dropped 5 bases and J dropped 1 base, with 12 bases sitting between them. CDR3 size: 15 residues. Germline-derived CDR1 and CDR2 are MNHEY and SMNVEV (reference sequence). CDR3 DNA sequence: TGTGCCAGCAGTCCGCCGGGGTGGAGCAATCAGCCCCAGCATTTT. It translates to CASSPPGWSNQPQHF.

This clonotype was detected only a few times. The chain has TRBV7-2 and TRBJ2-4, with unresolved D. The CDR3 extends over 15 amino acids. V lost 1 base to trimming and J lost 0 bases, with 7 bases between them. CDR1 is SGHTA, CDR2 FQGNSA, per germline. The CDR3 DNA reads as TGTGCCAGCAGCTTAGTAGCTGCAGCCAAAAACATTCAGTACTTC. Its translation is CASSLVAAAKNIQYF.

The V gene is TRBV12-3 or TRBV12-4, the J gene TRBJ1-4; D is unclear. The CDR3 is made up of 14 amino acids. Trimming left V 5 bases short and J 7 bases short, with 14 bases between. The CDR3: CASSPRRKAEKLFF. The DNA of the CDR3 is TGTGCCAGCAGTCCGAGGAGAAAAGCTGAAAAACTGTTTTTT.

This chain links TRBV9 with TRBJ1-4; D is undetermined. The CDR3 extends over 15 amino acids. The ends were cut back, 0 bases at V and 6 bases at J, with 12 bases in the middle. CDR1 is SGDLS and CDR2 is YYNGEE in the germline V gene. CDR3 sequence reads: CASSVEGSNYEKLFF. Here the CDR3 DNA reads TGTGCCAGCAGCGTAGAAGGCTCAAACTATGAAAAACTGTTTTTT.

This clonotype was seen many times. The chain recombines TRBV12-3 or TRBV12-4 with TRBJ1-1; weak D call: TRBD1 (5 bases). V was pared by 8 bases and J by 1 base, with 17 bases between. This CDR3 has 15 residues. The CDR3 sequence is CASVFGAAGNTEAFF. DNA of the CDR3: TGTGCCAGCGTATTCGGGGCTGCGGGGAACACTGAAGCTTTCTTT.

CDR3 nucleotide sequence: TGCGCCAGCAGCCCCTGGGCAGGCGATGAGCAGTTCTTC. Translation: CASSPWAGDEQFF. This chain connects TRBV5-1 to TRBJ2-1; no definite D call. The V end lost 4 bases, the J end lost 8 bases, and 13 bases lay between the germline ends. The CDR3 sequence is 13 residues long. Per the germline V gene, CDR1 is SGHRS and CDR2 is YFSETQ.

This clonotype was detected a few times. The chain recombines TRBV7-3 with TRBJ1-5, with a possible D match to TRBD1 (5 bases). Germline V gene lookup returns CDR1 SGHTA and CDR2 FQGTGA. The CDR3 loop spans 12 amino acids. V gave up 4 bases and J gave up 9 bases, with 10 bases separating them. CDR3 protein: CASSSTGGPQHF. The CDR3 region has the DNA TGTGCCAGCAGCTCGACGGGGGGGCCCCAGCATTTT. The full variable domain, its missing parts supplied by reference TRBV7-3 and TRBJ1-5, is GAGVSQTPSNKVTEKGKYVELRCDPISGHTALYWYRQSLGQGPEFLIYFQGTGAADDSGLPNDRFFAVRPEGSVSTLKIQRTERGDSAVYLCASSSTGGPQHFGDGTRLSIL.

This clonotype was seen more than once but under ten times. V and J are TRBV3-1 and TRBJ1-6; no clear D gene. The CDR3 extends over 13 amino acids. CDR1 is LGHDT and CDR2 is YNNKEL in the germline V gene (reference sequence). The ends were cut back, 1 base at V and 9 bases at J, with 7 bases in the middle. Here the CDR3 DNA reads TGTGCCAGCAGCCAAGGCACAATTTCACCCCTCCACTTT. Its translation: CASSQGTISPLHF.